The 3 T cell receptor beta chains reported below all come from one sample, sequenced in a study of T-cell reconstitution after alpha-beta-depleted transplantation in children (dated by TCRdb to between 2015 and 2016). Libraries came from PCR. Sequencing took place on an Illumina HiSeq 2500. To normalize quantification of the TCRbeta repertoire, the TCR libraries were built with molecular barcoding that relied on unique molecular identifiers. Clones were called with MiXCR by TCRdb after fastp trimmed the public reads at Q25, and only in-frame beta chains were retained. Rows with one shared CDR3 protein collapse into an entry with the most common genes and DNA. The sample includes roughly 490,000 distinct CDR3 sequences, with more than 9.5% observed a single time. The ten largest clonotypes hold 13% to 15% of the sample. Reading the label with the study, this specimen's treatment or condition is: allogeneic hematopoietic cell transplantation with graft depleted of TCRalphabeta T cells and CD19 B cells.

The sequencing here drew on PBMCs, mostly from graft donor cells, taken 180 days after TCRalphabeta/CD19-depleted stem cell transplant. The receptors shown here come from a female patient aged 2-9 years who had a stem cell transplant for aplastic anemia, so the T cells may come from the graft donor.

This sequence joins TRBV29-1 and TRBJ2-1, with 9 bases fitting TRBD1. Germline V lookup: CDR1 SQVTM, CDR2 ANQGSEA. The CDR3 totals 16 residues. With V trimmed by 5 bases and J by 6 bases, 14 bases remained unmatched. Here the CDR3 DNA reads TGCAGCGTTCCCAGGGGAGGGACAGGGTCCCCCAATGAGCAGTTCTTC. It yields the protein CSVPRGGTGSPNEQFF.

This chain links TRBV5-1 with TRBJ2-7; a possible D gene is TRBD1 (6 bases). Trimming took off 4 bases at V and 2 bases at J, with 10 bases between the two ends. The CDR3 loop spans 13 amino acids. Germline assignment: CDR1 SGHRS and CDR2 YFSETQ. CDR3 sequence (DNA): TGCGCCAGCAGCGGGCCAGGGGCCTACGAGCAGTACTTC. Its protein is CASSGPGAYEQYF.

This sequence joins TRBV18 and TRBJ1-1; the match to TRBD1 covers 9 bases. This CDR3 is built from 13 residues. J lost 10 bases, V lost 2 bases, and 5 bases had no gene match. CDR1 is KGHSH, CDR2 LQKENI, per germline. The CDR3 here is CASSPGTGPRAFF. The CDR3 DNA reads TGTGCCAGCTCACCAGGGACAGGGCCGAGAGCTTTCTTT.